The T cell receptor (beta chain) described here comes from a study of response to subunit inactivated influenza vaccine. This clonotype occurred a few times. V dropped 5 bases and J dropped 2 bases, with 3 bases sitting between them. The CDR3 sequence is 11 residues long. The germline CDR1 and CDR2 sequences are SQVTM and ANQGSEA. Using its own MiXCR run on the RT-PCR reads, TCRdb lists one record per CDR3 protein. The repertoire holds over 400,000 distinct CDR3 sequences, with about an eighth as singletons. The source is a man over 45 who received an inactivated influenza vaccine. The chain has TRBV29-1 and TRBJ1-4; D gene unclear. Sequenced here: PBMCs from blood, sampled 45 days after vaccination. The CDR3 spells CSVSTNEKLFF. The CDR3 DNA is TGCAGCGTTAGTACTAATGAAAAACTGTTTTTT.